The 13 T cell receptor beta chains listed next were all sequenced from one sample in a study of blood T cell repertoires in COVID-19 (TCRdb year 2020). The library was built by means of the immunoSEQ multiplex PCR assay. As stored in TCRdb, this immuneACCESS dataset retains in-frame rearrangements with V and J assigned. A fraction of the clones does not appear; measured against another copy, unresolved V genes explain less than half of the discrepancy, and the remainder lacks a known reason. This sample holds under 35,000 clones; 65% to 90% were observed only once. The top ten hold roughly 25% of the sample. Source material: peripheral blood. These receptors all stem from a man in his sixties or seventies with active COVID-19.

The chain has TRBV11-3 and TRBJ2-5; 7 nucleotides agree with TRBD2. V was clipped by 7 bases and J by 0 bases; unmatched bases: 5. The CDR3 is 14 residues long. The germline V gene has CDR1 SGHNT and CDR2 YENEEA. The CDR3 spells CASTPGGDQETQYF. CDR3 bases: TGTGCCAGCACCCCTGGGGGGGACCAAGAGACCCAGTACTTC.

The chain employs TRBV6-5 and TRBJ1-1; the match to TRBD1 covers 8 bases. The CDR3 is 14 amino acids. The ends lost 10 bases at V and 0 bases at J; junction bases unmatched: 7. Germline CDR1 is MNHEY and CDR2 is SVGAGI. The CDR3 nucleotides are TGTGCCACCCGACAGGGGATGATGAACACTGAAGCTTTCTTT. Translated: CATRQGMMNTEAFF.

In nucleotides, the CDR3 is TGCGCCAGCAGCTTGGAGGGGGCAACTAATGAAAAACTGTTTTTT. Its protein is CASSLEGATNEKLFF. The chain carries TRBV5-1 and TRBJ1-4; possible D gene TRBD1, 6 bases. The CDR3 length is 15 residues. V lost 0 bases, J lost 0 bases, and 6 bases lay in between. In germline, CDR1 is SGHRS, CDR2 YFSETQ. Drawing the rest from reference TRBV5-1 and TRBJ1-4, the complete variable domain is KAGVTQTPRYLIKTRGQQVTLSCSPISGHRSVSWYQQTPGQGLQFLFEYFSETQRNKGNFPGRFSGRQFSNSRSEMNVSTLELGDSALYLCASSLEGATNEKLFFGSGTQLSVL.

The chain joins TRBV10-3 to TRBJ2-5, with 7 bases identical to TRBD2. The V segment lost 8 bases and the J segment 2 bases; nucleotides outside the gene matches: 8. Germline lookup yields CDR1 ENHRY and CDR2 SYGVKD. This CDR3 comprises 14 residues. In DNA, the CDR3 is TGTGCCATCTGGCAAGGGAGGGAACAAGAGACCCAGTACTTC. Residues: CAIWQGREQETQYF.

The sample holds a few counts of this clone. The chain couples TRBV19 to TRBJ1-1, with D possibly TRBD1 on 5 matching bases. Germline CDR1 LNHDA, CDR2 SQIVND (reference sequence). The CDR3 is 15 residues long. The V gene lost 4 bases and the J gene lost 5 bases, with 17 bases spanning the gap. The CDR3 spells CASSTTTGGRTEAFF. The CDR3 DNA reads TGTGCCAGTAGTACCACGACCGGGGGACGGACTGAAGCTTTCTTT.

The J gene is TRBJ2-7, the V gene TRBV7-3; 9 bases fit TRBD1. From germline, CDR1 is SGHTA and CDR2 FQGTGA. Losses at the gene ends were 1 base for V and 3 bases for J; bases not matched to a gene: 1. CDR3 length: 14 amino acids. CDR3 DNA: TGTGCCAGCAGCTTAATGGGACAGGGCTACGAGCAGTACTTC. Residues: CASSLMGQGYEQYF.

The CDR3 is CASSLGLKETQYF. CDR3 nucleotides: TGTGCCAGCTCCCTCGGACTTAAAGAGACCCAGTACTTC. The rearrangement joins TRBV18 to TRBJ2-5; weak D call: TRBD2 (5 bases). The germline gives CDR1 KGHSH, CDR2 LQKENI. V was trimmed by 6 bases and J by 3 bases, leaving 11 bases between them. The CDR3 contains 13 residues. Together with reference TRBV18 and TRBJ2-5, the CDR3 gives the full variable domain: NAGVMQNPRHLVRRRGQEARLRCSPMKGHSHVYWYRQLPEEGLKFMVYLQKENIIDESGMPKERFSAEFPKEGPSILRIQQVVRGDSAAYFCASSLGLKETQYFGPGTRLLVL.

The rearrangement uses TRBV19 and TRBJ2-7; TRBD1 might be the D (6 bases). Trimming pared 5 bases from V and 2 bases from J, leaving 16 bases between. The CDR3 loop spans 15 amino acids. Germline V gene sequence: CDR1 LNHDA, CDR2 SQIVND (reference sequence). The CDR3 sequence: CASSLTDSLTYEQYF. Here the CDR3 DNA reads TGTGCCAGTAGTCTGACGGACAGTTTAACCTACGAGCAGTACTTC.

V and J are TRBV30 and TRBJ1-1; a weak D match, TRBD1 (5 bases). CDR1 is GTSNPN, CDR2 SVGIG, per germline (reference sequence). Deletions cut 1 base from V and 0 bases from J, with 6 bases between. CDR3 length: 13 amino acids. CDR3 nucleotide sequence: TGTGCCTGGAGTGGACAGTTGAACACTGAAGCTTTCTTT. This gives the protein CAWSGQLNTEAFF.

The chain uses TRBV28 and TRBJ1-1; a weak D match, TRBD1 (6 bases). V was trimmed by 5 bases and J by 1 base, leaving 20 bases between them. The CDR3 extends over 17 amino acids. Germline CDR1 MDHEN, CDR2 SYDVKM. The DNA for the CDR3 is TGTGCCAGCAGTGATGACAGGTTCCTGCGGAGGAACACTGAAGCTTTCTTT. It is translated as CASSDDRFLRRNTEAFF.

The chain couples TRBV5-1 to TRBJ1-1; possibly TRBD1 for D (5 bases). CDR1 SGHRS and CDR2 YFSETQ come from the germline V gene. The ends were cut back, 3 bases at V and 5 bases at J, with 11 bases in the middle. The CDR3 runs to 13 residues. For the CDR3, the DNA is TGCGCCAGCAGCTCGATCGGGGGGACTGAAGCTTTCTTT. It specifies CASSSIGGTEAFF.

The chain carries TRBV7-8 and TRBJ1-2; D perhaps matches TRBD1 (6 bases). Germline V lookup: CDR1 SGHVS, CDR2 FQNEAQ. The CDR3 loop spans 14 amino acids. Trimming took 2 bases from V and 5 from J, leaving 12 bases between them. DNA of the CDR3: TGTGCCAGCAGCTTAATTGAGGGGGTTTATGGCTACACCTTC. Amino acid sequence: CASSLIEGVYGYTF.

The CDR3 sequence is CASIPQGDRDTDTQYF. The CDR3 DNA follows: TGTGCCAGCATCCCTCAGGGGGACAGGGACACAGATACGCAGTATTTT. The chain carries TRBV5-6 and TRBJ2-3, with TRBD1 identical over 9 bases. Per the germline V gene, CDR1 is SGHDT and CDR2 is YYEEEE. The V and J ends lost 6 bases and 2 bases, in that order; junction bases with no gene match: 10. This CDR3 is built from 16 residues.